The sequence of this T cell receptor beta chain was determined in a study of human T cells and chemical hapten exposure (dated by TCRdb to the early 2020s). In terms of the full investigation: Libraries were combined into a pool for sequencing, and differences in TCR yield between samples came mainly from small differences in library volumes within the pool. The study tracked peripheral blood TCR repertoire changes in vivo during primary and secondary sensitization to the hapten diphenylcyclopropenone (DPC) in alopecia patients. From each blood RNA sample, both TCR alpha and TCR beta chains were sequenced. General study outcomes and caveats: After repeated subsampling, changes were observed in the strength of the expansion versus patch-test correlation and in the threshold at which the correlation became significant. The number of TCRs above 1 in 1000 frequency did not change with DPC sensitization; there was no evidence of global repertoire structure alterations.

This clonotype was seen a handful of times. The antigen it binds to is not known. No clone much larger than this one lies a single base away; base qualities are absent. What this sample's time point label stands for: healthy volunteer bleed at 6 weeks. Unfractionated whole blood was collected in Tempus Blood RNA tubes, and total RNA was extracted from that blood. Four to six healthy volunteers were used as TCR sequencing controls and were bled at day 0, 2 weeks and 6 weeks. The method behind the library was RACE. The instrument given in TCRdb is NextSeq 500. During library preparation, unique molecular identifiers were attached to individual cDNA molecules so that TCRs could be counted in a quantitative, reproducible way. On the study's bioinformatics: A median of around 100,000 TCRs per sample was observed, with a range of roughly 20,000 to 750,000. V, J and CDR3 annotation of the TCR reads was carried out using the Decombinator software suite. For the PS versus PT1 abundance plots, all samples were subsampled to the same number of TCRs (28,000). Expanded TCRs were defined as absent before sensitization and observed at least eight times at the 2-week time point. TCRdb trimmed public reads at Q25 via fastp, called clones via MiXCR and kept in-frame beta chains. CDR3 protein duplicates are merged, each entry listing the most common genes and DNA. The authors' filters were not applied to this entry. This sample lists tens of thousands of distinct CDR3 sequences; less than 5.5% were detected once. 9.5% to 15% of the sample comes from the top ten.

The sample consisted of whole blood. The sequence derives from a human donor in good health. Some clones in this sample may be carry-over from other donors' samples.

The CDR3 reads as follows: CASSLDQGGYGYTF. The nucleotide sequence is TGTGCCAGCAGCTTGGATCAGGGCGGCTATGGCTACACCTTC. The V and J segments used are TRBV5-6 and TRBJ1-2; a tentative D call is TRBD1 (5 bases match). Taken from cysteine to phenylalanine, the CDR3 has 14 residues. Kept here is only the CDR3 DNA, which spans 42 bases and is read in frame from base 1. From the germline V gene, CDR1 is SGHDT and CDR2 is YYEEEE. Trimming takes 0 bases from V and 4 bases from J, and the germline ends sit 10 bases apart.